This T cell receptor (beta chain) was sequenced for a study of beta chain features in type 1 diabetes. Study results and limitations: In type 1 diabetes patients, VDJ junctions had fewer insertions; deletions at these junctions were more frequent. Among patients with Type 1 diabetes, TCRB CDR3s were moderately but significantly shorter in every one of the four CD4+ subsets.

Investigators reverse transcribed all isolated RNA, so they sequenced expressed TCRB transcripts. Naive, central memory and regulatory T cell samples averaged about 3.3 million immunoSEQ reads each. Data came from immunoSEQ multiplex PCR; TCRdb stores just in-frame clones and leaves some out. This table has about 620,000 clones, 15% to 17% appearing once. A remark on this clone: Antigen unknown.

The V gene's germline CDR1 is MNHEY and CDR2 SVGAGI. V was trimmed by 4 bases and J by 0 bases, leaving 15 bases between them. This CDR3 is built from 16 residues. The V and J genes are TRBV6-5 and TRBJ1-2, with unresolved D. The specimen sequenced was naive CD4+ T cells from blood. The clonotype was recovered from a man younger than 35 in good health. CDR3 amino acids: CASSSRWIQANYGYTF. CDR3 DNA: TGTGCCAGCAGTTCACGGTGGATCCAAGCTAACTATGGCTACACCTTC.